This T cell receptor beta chain was observed in a study of blood T cell repertoires in COVID-19 (dated by TCRdb to 2019 to 2021). Study-wide context: Samples covering the acute and convalescent phases of COVID-19 were provided by collaborators in the United States, Italy and Spain. The prospective study material was composed of cDNA or gDNA derived from T cells, B-cell-depleted T cells, or PBMCs. Deeply sampled blood TCRbeta repertoires from subjects exposed to, actively infected with, or recovered from COVID-19 were included in the dataset. The repertoires were released in a freely available public database intended as a resource for research on the immune response to SARS-CoV-2. The samples were drawn from the first 160 participants of the ongoing ImmuneRACE study and from 950 to 1,500 subjects provided by 6 global collaborators. Sample metadata almost always included a de-identified subject ID, COVID-19 status, age in years and sex. Where HLA class I and class II types were available, the types were taken from metadata supplied by the sample provider, not from assay-based typing. Study-level results and caveats: The quantity of clinical and demographic metadata differed by source and by participant and was supplied without curation.

V loses 1 base at its end and J loses 4 bases; junction bases beyond the gene matches: 9. The CDR3 runs 16 amino acids, cysteine and phenylalanine included. Kept here is only the CDR3 DNA, which spans 48 bases and is read in frame from base 1. The germline V gene specifies SGHVS as CDR1 and FNYEAQ as CDR2. Each collaborating institution followed its own protocols to collect whole blood in K2EDTA tubes. For TCRbeta analysis, collaborators shipped samples in one of three forms: frozen whole blood, isolated PBMCs, or DNA extracted from either of those sample types. TCRbeta CDR3 regions were amplified from genomic DNA using the immunoSEQ Assay, a bias-controlled multiplex PCR. From the authors' description of their analysis: Within the assay, amplification of reference gene primers was used to estimate how many nucleated cells each sample contained. To quantify the absolute abundance of each unique TCRbeta CDR3 rearrangement, sequence reads were collapsed and filtered. For each sample, productive Simpson clonality was calculated as the square root of Simpson's diversity index across productive rearrangements. As stored in TCRdb, this immuneACCESS dataset retains in-frame rearrangements with V and J assigned. A fraction of the clones does not appear; measured against another copy, unresolved V genes explain less than half of the discrepancy, and the remainder lacks a known reason. V, J and clone size reflect that table, while D and trimming were determined from the DNA. A total of nearly 60,000 clones appear in this sample, about 84% of them only once. The top ten constitute approximately 4.5% of the sample.

This clone was detected a few times. Its specific antigen is unknown. No much larger clone exists at a distance of one base, and base qualities are not known. The chain uses TRBV7-6 and TRBJ2-7, with TRBD2 identical over 8 junction bases. Specimen: peripheral blood. The origin of this receptor is a middle-aged man with active COVID-19. The nucleotide sequence is TGTGCCAGCAGCTTAGGCCCCGGGTCGGGAGGGTACGAGCAGTACTTC. It specifies CASSLGPGSGGYEQYF.